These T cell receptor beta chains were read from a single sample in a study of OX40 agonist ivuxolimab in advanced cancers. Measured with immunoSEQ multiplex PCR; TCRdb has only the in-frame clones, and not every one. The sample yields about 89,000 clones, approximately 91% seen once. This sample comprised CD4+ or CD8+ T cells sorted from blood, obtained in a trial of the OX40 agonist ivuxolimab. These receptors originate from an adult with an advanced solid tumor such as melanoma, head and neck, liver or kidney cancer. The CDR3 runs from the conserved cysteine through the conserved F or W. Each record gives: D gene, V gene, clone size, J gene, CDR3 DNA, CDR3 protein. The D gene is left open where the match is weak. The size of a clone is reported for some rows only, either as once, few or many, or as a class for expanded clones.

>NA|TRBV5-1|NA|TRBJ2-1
TGCGCCAGCAGCTTGGCCGAGGGGTACAATGAGCAGTTCTTC
CASSLAEGYNEQFF
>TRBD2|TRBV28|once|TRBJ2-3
TGTGCCAGCAGTCGGGGGGGAGGCACAGATACGCAGTATTTT
CASSRGGGTDTQYF
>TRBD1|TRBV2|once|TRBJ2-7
TGTGCCAGCAGGGACAGGGGCGACGAGCAGTACTTC
CASRDRGDEQYF
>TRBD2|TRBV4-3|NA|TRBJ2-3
TGCGCCAGCAGCCAAGTTCCTAGCGGGGGGGCCTCAGATACGCAGTATTTT
CASSQVPSGGASDTQYF
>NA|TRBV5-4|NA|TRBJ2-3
TGTGCCAGCAGCTCGCCGGGGACTAGCACAGATACGCAGTATTTT
CASSSPGTSTDTQYF
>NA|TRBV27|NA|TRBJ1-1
TGTGCCAGCAGTTTATCCAGGGATTGGGGCACTGAAGCTTTCTTT
CASSLSRDWGTEAFF
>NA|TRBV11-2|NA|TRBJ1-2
TGTGCCAGCAGCCTGGGGGCCGGCCGTAGTGGTGGCTACACCTTC
CASSLGAGRSGGYTF
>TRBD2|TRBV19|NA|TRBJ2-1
TGTGCCAGTAGTATATTTCGGGGGGGAGGTAATAGTGAGCAGTTCTTC
CASSIFRGGGNSEQFF
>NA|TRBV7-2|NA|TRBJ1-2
TGTGCCAGCAGCACCCGGACAGAATCTAACTATGGCTACACCTTC
CASSTRTESNYGYTF
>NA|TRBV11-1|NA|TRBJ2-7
TGTGCCAGCAGCTTAGACGCAGGGAGGACCTACGAGCAGTACTTC
CASSLDAGRTYEQYF
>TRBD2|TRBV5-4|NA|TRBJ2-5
TGTGCCAGCAGCTTGGTAGCGGGAGGCCCGATAGAGACCCAGTACTTC
CASSLVAGGPIETQYF
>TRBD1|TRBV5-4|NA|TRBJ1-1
TGTGCCAGCAGCTTGGGGACAGGAGCCCTTGAAGCTTTCTTT
CASSLGTGALEAFF
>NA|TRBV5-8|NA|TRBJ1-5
TGTGCCAGCAATCAGCCCCAGCATTTT
CASNQPQHF
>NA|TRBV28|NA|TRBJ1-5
TGTGCCAGCAGAATCGGGGGTGTAGGTCAGCCCCAGCATTTT
CASRIGGVGQPQHF
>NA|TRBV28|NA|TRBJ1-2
TGTGCCAGCAGTTTAAACACAGCTAACTATGGCTACACCTTC
CASSLNTANYGYTF
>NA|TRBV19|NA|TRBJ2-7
TGTGCCAGTAGCCCACAGATCGGCTACGAGCAGTACTTC
CASSPQIGYEQYF
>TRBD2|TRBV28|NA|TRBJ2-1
TGTGCCAGCAGTTCATTGGGGGCGGGACTAGCGTTATCCGATGAGCAGTTCTTC
CASSSLGAGLALSDEQFF
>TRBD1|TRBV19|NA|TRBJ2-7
TGTGCCAGTAGTATTGTCAGAGGGACAGGGGCGGGCGAGCAGTACTTC
CASSIVRGTGAGEQYF
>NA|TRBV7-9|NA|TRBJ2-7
TGTGCCAGTGTGCGACAGAACTCCTACGAGCAGTACTTC
CASVRQNSYEQYF
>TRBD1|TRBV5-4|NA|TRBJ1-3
TGTGCCAGCAGCTTGCCGAATCCGGGACAGGGAAACACCATATATTTT
CASSLPNPGQGNTIYF
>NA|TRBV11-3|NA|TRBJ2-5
TGTGCCAGCAGCTTAAGCCTACAAGAGACCCAGTACTTC
CASSLSLQETQYF
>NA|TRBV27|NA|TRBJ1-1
TGTGCCAGCAGTTTGGGCCGGCTGAACACTGAAGCTTTCTTT
CASSLGRLNTEAFF
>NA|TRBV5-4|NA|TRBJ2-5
TGTGCCAGCAGCTTGGCCCTGGGGACGGGGGGCCGAGAGACCCAGTACTTC
CASSLALGTGGRETQYF
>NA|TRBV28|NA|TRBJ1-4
TGTGCCAGCAGTTTGTCTTGGGAAAAACTGTTTTTT
CASSLSWEKLFF
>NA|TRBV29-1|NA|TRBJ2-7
TGCAGCGTTTCCCTGGTGGCAGGAAACTCCTACGAGCAGTACTTC
CSVSLVAGNSYEQYF
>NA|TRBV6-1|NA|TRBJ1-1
TGTGCCAGCAGGGCTGGAGTTCTTAACACTGAAGCTTTCTTT
CASRAGVLNTEAFF
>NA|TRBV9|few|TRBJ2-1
TGTGCCAGCAGCGTACGAGGGGTGGATGAGCAGTTCTTC
CASSVRGVDEQFF
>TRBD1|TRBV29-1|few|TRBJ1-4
TGCAGCGTCCAACAGGGGGGGAGGGAAAAACTGTTTTTT
CSVQQGGREKLFF
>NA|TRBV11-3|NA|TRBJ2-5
TGTGCCAGCAGCTTAGACAGGGGAGAGACCCAGTACTTC
CASSLDRGETQYF
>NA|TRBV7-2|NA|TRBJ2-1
TGTGCCAGCAGCTTTATGTCTGGTTTTGGAAATGAGCAGTTCTTC
CASSFMSGFGNEQFF
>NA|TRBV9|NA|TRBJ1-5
TGTGCCAGCAGCGTAGCGGGGGAAAGCAGTCAGCCCCAGCATTTT
CASSVAGESSQPQHF
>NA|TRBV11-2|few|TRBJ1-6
TGTGCCAGCAGCTCCGATTCACCCCTCCACTTT
CASSSDSPLHF
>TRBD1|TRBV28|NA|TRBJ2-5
TGTGCCAGCAGTTGGGACAGTCGGACCCAGTACTTC
CASSWDSRTQYF
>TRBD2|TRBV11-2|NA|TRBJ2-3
TGTGCCAGCAGCATTAGCGGGGACGGCACAGATACGCAGTATTTT
CASSISGDGTDTQYF
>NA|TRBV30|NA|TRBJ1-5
TGTGCCTGGAACTTTGGACGGGGAAATCAGCCCCAGCATTTT
CAWNFGRGNQPQHF